The 14 T cell receptor beta chains below all came from one sample that was sequenced in a study of multiple sclerosis patients with progressive multifocal leukoencephalopathy. Time point given: before natalizumab initiation. TCRdb keeps only in-frame clones here, not all; method: immunoSEQ multiplex PCR. In the table there are fewer than 35,000 clones, around 91% of which are singletons. The sample taken for sequencing was PBMCs. The receptors shown here come from a human donor with multiple sclerosis.

The V and J genes are TRBV29-1 and TRBJ2-5; D ambiguous. The V end was cut by 5 bases, the J end by 1 base, with 11 bases between. This CDR3 comprises 13 residues. Germline V CDR1 and CDR2: SQVTM, ANQGSEA. CDR3 nucleotides: TGCAGCGTTTGGACGTGGGTCCAAGAGACCCAGTACTTC. Amino acids: CSVWTWVQETQYF. The full variable domain, in which reference TRBV29-1 and TRBJ2-5 provide the parts outside the CDR3, is SAVISQKPSRDICQRGTSLTIQCQVDSQVTMMFWYRQQPGQSLTLIATANQGSEATYESGFVIDKFPISRPNLTFSTLTVSNMSPEDSSIYLCSVWTWVQETQYFGPGTRLLVL.

J is TRBJ2-1 and V is TRBV7-9, with a tentative D call TRBD2 (6 bases). Trimming removed 5 bases from V and 1 base from J, with 15 bases in between. Per germline, CDR1 SEHNR and CDR2 FQNEAQ (reference sequence). CDR3 length: 16 residues. CDR3 protein: CASSPGASVSYNEQFF. CDR3 sequence (DNA): TGTGCCAGCAGCCCTGGGGCTAGCGTATCCTACAATGAGCAGTTCTTC.

The chain combines TRBV10-1 with TRBJ2-7, with 7 positions matching TRBD1. With V trimmed by 3 bases and J by 5 bases, 7 bases remained unmatched. Germline CDR1 and CDR2: WNHNN and SYGVQD (reference sequence). This CDR3 region has 14 residues. The CDR3 here is CASSDYRGQNEQYF. CDR3 nucleotide sequence: TGCGCCAGCAGTGATTATAGGGGGCAGAACGAGCAGTACTTC.

The gene calls are TRBV4-1 and TRBJ2-7, with D possibly called TRBD1 or TRBD2 (6 bases each). The length of the CDR3 is 15 residues. Trimming pared 2 bases from V and 5 bases from J, leaving 16 bases between. Germline lookup yields CDR1 MGHRA and CDR2 YSYEKL. This CDR3 reads CASSQQQGGDHEQYF. The CDR3 bases are TGCGCCAGCAGCCAACAACAGGGAGGTGACCACGAGCAGTACTTC.

The chain joins TRBV7-9 to TRBJ2-3, with 7 positions matching TRBD2. The CDR3 totals 13 residues. With V trimmed by 9 bases and J by 2 bases, 5 bases remained unmatched. Germline values: CDR1 SEHNR, CDR2 FQNEAQ (reference sequence). In DNA, the CDR3 is TGTGCCAGTGCTAGCGGACTCACAGATACGCAGTATTTT. Amino acid sequence: CASASGLTDTQYF. Full variable domain (outside the CDR3, taken from reference TRBV7-9 and TRBJ2-3): DTGVSQNPRHKITKRGQNVTFRCDPISEHNRLYWYRQTLGQGPEFLTYFQNEAQLEKSRLLSDRFSAERPKGSFSTLEIQRTEQGDSAMYLCASASGLTDTQYFGPGTRLTVL.

V gene TRBV27 combines with J gene TRBJ1-2; no clear D. Trimming left V 8 bases short and J 0 bases short, with 10 bases between. This CDR3 comprises 13 residues. Germline V gene lookup returns CDR1 MNHEY and CDR2 SMNVEV (reference sequence). CDR3 sequence reads: CASGSLTNYGYTF. CDR3 in DNA: TGTGCCAGCGGGAGCTTGACTAACTATGGCTACACCTTC.

V and J are TRBV5-4 and TRBJ1-4; 8 bases are a match to TRBD1. The CDR3 has 15 amino acids. Germline V gene lookup returns CDR1 SGHNT and CDR2 YYREEE (reference sequence). J was trimmed by 4 bases and V by 4 bases; bases with no gene match: 6. The CDR3 DNA reads as TGTGCCAGCAGCACACCGGGACAGGATAATGAAAAACTGTTTTTT. This translates into CASSTPGQDNEKLFF.

The rearrangement joins TRBV29-1 to TRBJ2-3, with D possibly being TRBD1 (5 bases). The CDR3 spans 18 residues. V was clipped by 3 bases and J by 1 base, with 23 bases between them. Germline values: CDR1 SQVTM, CDR2 ANQGSEA. The CDR3 bases are TGCAGCGTTGAGGTGCGCCGGACAACAAAAGAGGGCACAGATACGCAGTATTTT. This translates into CSVEVRRTTKEGTDTQYF.

This chain links TRBV7-2 with TRBJ1-2; D not certain. The CDR3 spans 15 residues. V dropped 5 bases and J dropped 0 bases, with 13 bases sitting between them. Germline V gene data show CDR1 as SGHTA and CDR2 as FQGNSA. The CDR3 sequence: CASSPGRRPNYGYTF. The CDR3 DNA reads TGTGCCAGCAGCCCCGGTCGGAGGCCTAACTATGGCTACACCTTC.

By sample fraction, this clone is medium-sized. V gene TRBV27 combines with J gene TRBJ1-3; D gene unclear. V dropped 6 bases and J dropped 0 bases, with 12 bases sitting between them. CDR1 and CDR2 (germline): MNHEY, SMNVEV (reference sequence). The CDR3 is 15 residues long. This CDR3 reads CASRGRLTSGNTIYF. The CDR3 coding sequence is TGTGCCAGCAGGGGCCGACTAACCTCTGGAAACACCATATATTTT.

The chain links TRBV6-5 to TRBJ2-1; no clear D gene. V lost 6 bases, J lost 10 bases, and 13 bases lay in between. Germline V gene sequence: CDR1 MNHEY, CDR2 SVGAGI. This CDR3 spans 12 amino acids. CDR3 amino acids: CASSRTAGEQFF. The CDR3 bases are TGTGCCAGCAGCCGAACCGCTGGGGAGCAGTTCTTC.

V usage is TRBV28 and J usage is TRBJ2-7; D gene ambiguous. The germline V gene encodes CDR1 MDHEN and CDR2 SYDVKM. The CDR3 length is 11 residues. V lost 8 bases and J lost 8, with 13 bases in between. CDR3 in DNA: TGTGCCAGCCTCAGTAACCTAAAGCAGTACTTC. Its protein product is CASLSNLKQYF.

This clone was recorded only once. The chain is built from TRBV7-2 and TRBJ2-1; tentatively, D is TRBD2 (7 bases). This CDR3 contains 16 residues. Looked up from germline, CDR1 is SGHTA and CDR2 is FQGNSA. The germline V and J ends were trimmed by 3 bases and 2 bases, with 14 bases remaining between them. The CDR3 protein is CASSLGGGWTYNEQFF. CDR3 bases: TGTGCCAGCAGCTTGGGCGGGGGCTGGACCTACAATGAGCAGTTCTTC.

This sequence joins TRBV7-9 and TRBJ2-3, with D perhaps TRBD1 or TRBD2 (6 bases each). Germline V CDR1 and CDR2: SEHNR, FQNEAQ (reference sequence). V lost 5 bases and J lost 4, with 7 bases in between. CDR3 length equals 12 residues. The CDR3 region has the DNA TGTGCCAGCAGCCGGGGGCCAGATACGCAGTATTTT. As protein: CASSRGPDTQYF.